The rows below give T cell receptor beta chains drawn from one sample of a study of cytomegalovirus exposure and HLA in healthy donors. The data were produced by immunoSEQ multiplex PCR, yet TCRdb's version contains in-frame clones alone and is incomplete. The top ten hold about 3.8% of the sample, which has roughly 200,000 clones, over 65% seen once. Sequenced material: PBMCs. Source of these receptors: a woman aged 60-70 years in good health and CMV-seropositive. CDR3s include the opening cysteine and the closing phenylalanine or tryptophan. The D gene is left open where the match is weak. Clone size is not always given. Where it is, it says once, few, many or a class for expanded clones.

CDR3 DNA: TGTGCCAGCCATTTCCTAGATGAAGATACGCAGTATTTT; CDR3 protein: CASHFLDEDTQYF; V gene: TRBV7-9; J gene: TRBJ2-3; clone size: few; D gene: -
CDR3 DNA: TGTGCCAGCAGTAAGGGACAGGGGGACGGGGAGCTGTTTTTT; CDR3 protein: CASSKGQGDGELFF; V gene: TRBV6-1; J gene: TRBJ2-2; clone size: few; D gene: TRBD1
CDR3 DNA: TGTGCCAGCAGCCTGGCAGCGGGGGGGCCAGAGACCCAGTACTTC; CDR3 protein: CASSLAAGGPETQYF; V gene: TRBV7-3; J gene: TRBJ2-5; clone size: -; D gene: TRBD2
CDR3 DNA: TGTGCCAGCAGCGGGAAGTATCAGGGGAAGTACAATGAGCAGTTCTTC; CDR3 protein: CASSGKYQGKYNEQFF; V gene: TRBV28; J gene: TRBJ2-1; clone size: -; D gene: -
CDR3 DNA: TGTGCCAGCAGTGTATACAGGGCGAACACCGGGGAGCTGTTTTTT; CDR3 protein: CASSVYRANTGELFF; V gene: TRBV27; J gene: TRBJ2-2; clone size: -; D gene: -
CDR3 DNA: TGTGCCAGCAGTGAATTCGAGAATCAGCCCCAGCATTTT; CDR3 protein: CASSEFENQPQHF; V gene: TRBV2; J gene: TRBJ1-5; clone size: few; D gene: -
CDR3 DNA: TGTGCCTGGGGGGGCGGCAGGGTCATCTTC; CDR3 protein: CAWGGGRVIF; V gene: TRBV30; J gene: TRBJ2-7; clone size: -; D gene: -
CDR3 DNA: TGTGCCAGCAGGACAACTAGCGGGAGCGACTCAGATACGCAGTATTTT; CDR3 protein: CASRTTSGSDSDTQYF; V gene: TRBV2; J gene: TRBJ2-3; clone size: -; D gene: TRBD2
CDR3 DNA: TGTGCCAGCAGTGAATACGACTATCCCCCCGGGGAGACCCAGTACTTC; CDR3 protein: CASSEYDYPPGETQYF; V gene: TRBV6-1; J gene: TRBJ2-5; clone size: -; D gene: -
CDR3 DNA: TGTGCCAGCAGCTTAAGACTAGCAGGCGAGCAGTTCTTC; CDR3 protein: CASSLRLAGEQFF; V gene: TRBV7-8; J gene: TRBJ2-1; clone size: -; D gene: TRBD2
CDR3 DNA: TGTGCCAGCAGCTTATTGGGTTTCAGGTCTGGGGCCAACGTCCTGACTTTC; CDR3 protein: CASSLLGFRSGANVLTF; V gene: TRBV7-2; J gene: TRBJ2-6; clone size: -; D gene: -
CDR3 DNA: TGTGCCAGCAGCTCTGCGGGGGGGCCAGATACGCAGTATTTT; CDR3 protein: CASSSAGGPDTQYF; V gene: TRBV7-3; J gene: TRBJ2-3; clone size: -; D gene: TRBD2
CDR3 DNA: TGTGCCAGCTCACCGACGGGAGGCACTGAAGCTTTCTTT; CDR3 protein: CASSPTGGTEAFF; V gene: TRBV18; J gene: TRBJ1-1; clone size: few; D gene: -
CDR3 DNA: TGTGCCAGCAGCCAGGAGGCGGCAATAACGGGCGAGCAGTACTTC; CDR3 protein: CASSQEAAITGEQYF; V gene: TRBV11-2; J gene: TRBJ2-7; clone size: few; D gene: -
CDR3 DNA: TGCGCCAGCAGTTATGAGACTAACTATGGCTACACCTTC; CDR3 protein: CASSYETNYGYTF; V gene: TRBV5-1; J gene: TRBJ1-2; clone size: -; D gene: -
CDR3 DNA: TGTGCCAGCAGTCTAGCGGTCTGGGACTCACCCCTCCACTTT; CDR3 protein: CASSLAVWDSPLHF; V gene: TRBV7-2; J gene: TRBJ1-6; clone size: once; D gene: -
CDR3 DNA: TGTGCCTGGAGTGTAGGTCGGAGGAACACTGAAGCTTTCTTT; CDR3 protein: CAWSVGRRNTEAFF; V gene: TRBV30; J gene: TRBJ1-1; clone size: -; D gene: -
CDR3 DNA: TGTGCCAGCAGCTTGACGGGGGGGGACACAGATACGCAGTATTTT; CDR3 protein: CASSLTGGDTDTQYF; V gene: TRBV7-3; J gene: TRBJ2-3; clone size: -; D gene: TRBD2
CDR3 DNA: TGTGCCAGCAGCTCCTATCTCACGACAGGAACTGAAGCTTTCTTT; CDR3 protein: CASSSYLTTGTEAFF; V gene: TRBV5-5; J gene: TRBJ1-1; clone size: -; D gene: -
CDR3 DNA: TGTGCCAGCAGTTACGAGATTCGAGGAGGCTACACCTTC; CDR3 protein: CASSYEIRGGYTF; V gene: TRBV6-6; J gene: TRBJ1-2; clone size: -; D gene: -
CDR3 DNA: TGTGCCGGGAGCGGGGGTCGGAGCTCCTACAATGAGCAGTTCTTC; CDR3 protein: CAGSGGRSSYNEQFF; V gene: TRBV7-2; J gene: TRBJ2-1; clone size: -; D gene: TRBD2
CDR3 DNA: TGCGCCAGCAGCTTGGCAGGGAACACTGAAGCTTTCTTT; CDR3 protein: CASSLAGNTEAFF; V gene: TRBV5-1; J gene: TRBJ1-1; clone size: -; D gene: -
CDR3 DNA: TGTGCCACCGATCTAGCGGGGGACAATGAGCAGTTCTTC; CDR3 protein: CATDLAGDNEQFF; V gene: TRBV28; J gene: TRBJ2-1; clone size: -; D gene: TRBD2
CDR3 DNA: TGTGCCAGTAGTACGGGACAGGTTAGCAATCAGCCCCAGCATTTT; CDR3 protein: CASSTGQVSNQPQHF; V gene: TRBV19; J gene: TRBJ1-5; clone size: -; D gene: TRBD1
CDR3 DNA: TGTGCCAGCAGCAGCCGACTAGCGGGAGGTTACGAGCAGTACTTC; CDR3 protein: CASSSRLAGGYEQYF; V gene: TRBV11-2; J gene: TRBJ2-7; clone size: -; D gene: TRBD2
CDR3 DNA: TGTGCCAGCAGCCCCTACCATGGGGGCCTAGCGGGACAAAACATTCAGTACTTC; CDR3 protein: CASSPYHGGLAGQNIQYF; V gene: TRBV7-2; J gene: TRBJ2-4; clone size: once; D gene: TRBD2
CDR3 DNA: TGTGCCAGCAGGCCCCACAGGGCGACTAATGAAAAACTGTTTTTT; CDR3 protein: CASRPHRATNEKLFF; V gene: TRBV6-5; J gene: TRBJ1-4; clone size: -; D gene: -
CDR3 DNA: TGTGCCAGCAGTTCGCGTTCCATTCAGTACTTC; CDR3 protein: CASSSRSIQYF; V gene: TRBV6-5; J gene: TRBJ2-4; clone size: -; D gene: -
CDR3 DNA: TGTGCCAGCAGTGGGATGGGGCAGGGGTACACTGAAGCTTTCTTT; CDR3 protein: CASSGMGQGYTEAFF; V gene: TRBV7-3; J gene: TRBJ1-1; clone size: -; D gene: -
CDR3 DNA: TGTGCCAGCCGAGCGGGCGCGGGCTATGGCTACACCTTC; CDR3 protein: CASRAGAGYGYTF; V gene: TRBV28; J gene: TRBJ1-2; clone size: -; D gene: -
CDR3 DNA: TGTGCCAGCAGCTTTCAGCGGGGGGGCATCTACGAGCAGTACTTC; CDR3 protein: CASSFQRGGIYEQYF; V gene: TRBV7-2; J gene: TRBJ2-7; clone size: -; D gene: TRBD2
CDR3 DNA: TGCGCCAGCAGCTTGGCGGCTAGCGCCTACAATGAGCAGTTCTTC; CDR3 protein: CASSLAASAYNEQFF; V gene: TRBV5-1; J gene: TRBJ2-1; clone size: -; D gene: -
CDR3 DNA: TGTGCCAGCACCCGGGTCCGGGAACGCAACTATGGCTACACCTTC; CDR3 protein: CASTRVRERNYGYTF; V gene: TRBV6-6; J gene: TRBJ1-2; clone size: -; D gene: -
CDR3 DNA: TGTGCCAGCAGTCTAGCGGGTTTTAGCTCCTACAATGAGCAGTTCTTC; CDR3 protein: CASSLAGFSSYNEQFF; V gene: TRBV6-6; J gene: TRBJ2-1; clone size: -; D gene: TRBD2
CDR3 DNA: TGTGCCAGCAGCCCTGCGACAGAGTACGAGCAGTACTTC; CDR3 protein: CASSPATEYEQYF; V gene: TRBV28; J gene: TRBJ2-7; clone size: once; D gene: -